This T cell receptor (beta chain) was sequenced in a study of STAT5B mutations in CD4+ large granular lymphocyte leukemia. In the authors' methods: A productive frequency of 2.59 x 10-5 was the lowest detectable. Using immunoSEQ multiplex PCR, the repertoire was profiled, and TCRdb retains in-frame clones only, with some absent. That table gives V, J and clone size, and the DNA gave D and trimming. The data contain around 30,000 clones, about 70% of them singletons. This clone has only one observation. Its specificity is unknown. The study, taken as a whole, reports: Compared with healthy controls (2/35), patient top clones favored TRBV06 (8/27).

Looked up from germline, CDR1 is LNHDA and CDR2 is SQIVND (reference sequence). Trimming left V 1 base short and J 4 bases short, with 10 bases between. The CDR3 consists of 15 residues. The receptor's source is a human donor in good health. The V and J genes are TRBV19 and TRBJ2-2; D not resolved. Sequences were obtained from CD4+ T cells from blood buffy coats. CDR3 nucleotides: TGTGCCAGTAGTATAGCGGTAGGCAGCACCGGGGAGCTGTTTTTT. Its translation is CASSIAVGSTGELFF.